Listed here is a single TCR beta chain. No antigen is known for it. The CDR3 has 16 amino acids. Germline V CDR1 and CDR2: SQVTM, ANQGSEA. V was pared by 6 bases and J by 6 bases, with 16 bases of the junction left unmatched. The data belong to a study of cytomegalovirus exposure and HLA in healthy donors. Overall study: Approximately 83 million unique TCRs from HLA-typed donors were held in an early data release.

PCR amplification relied on 60 Vbeta primers (plus 13 Jbeta primers). TCRdb keeps only in-frame clones here, not all; method: immunoSEQ multiplex PCR. The data show some 100,000 clones, 62% seen once. General study results and limits: The authors later found most CMV-associated TCR beta chains appeared HLA-restricted. The authors excluded some V segments, including TRBV6-2 and TRBV6-3, as indistinguishable. CMV serostatus alone was available as immune exposure information.

This chain connects TRBV29-1 to TRBJ2-7; 11 nucleotides align to TRBD1. Input material: PBMCs. This sequence originates from a woman aged 30 to 39 in good health and CMV-seropositive. The CDR3 DNA reads TGCAGCGTAGGCGAATTGGGGACAGGGGGGTACGGCGAGCAGTACTTC. Amino acid sequence: CSVGELGTGGYGEQYF.